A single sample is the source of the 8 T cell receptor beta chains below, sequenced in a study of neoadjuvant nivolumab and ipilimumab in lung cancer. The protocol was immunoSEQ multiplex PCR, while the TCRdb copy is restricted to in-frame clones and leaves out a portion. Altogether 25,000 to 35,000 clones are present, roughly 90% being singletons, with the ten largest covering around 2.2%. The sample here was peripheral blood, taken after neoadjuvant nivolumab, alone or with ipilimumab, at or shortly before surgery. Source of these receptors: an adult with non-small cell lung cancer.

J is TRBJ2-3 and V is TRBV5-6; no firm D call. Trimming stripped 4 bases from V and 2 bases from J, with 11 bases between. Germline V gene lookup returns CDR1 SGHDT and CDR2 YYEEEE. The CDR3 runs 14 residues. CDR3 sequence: CASSPGPNTDTQYF. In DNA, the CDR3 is TGTGCCAGCAGCCCCGGACCCAACACAGATACGCAGTATTTT. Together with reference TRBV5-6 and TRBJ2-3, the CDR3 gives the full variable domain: DAGVTQSPTHLIKTRGQQVTLRCSPKSGHDTVSWYQQALGQGPQFIFQYYEEEERQRGNFPDRFSGHQFPNYSSELNVNALLLGDSALYLCASSPGPNTDTQYFGPGTRLTVL.

The CDR3: CASSAPGGSGANVLTF. CDR3 DNA: TGTGCCAGCAGCGCCCCAGGGGGCTCTGGGGCCAACGTCCTGACTTTC. The chain employs TRBV11-3 and TRBJ2-6; 7 bases match TRBD1. The CDR3 has 16 amino acids. CDR1 is SGHNT and CDR2 is YENEEA in the germline V gene. Trimming removed 5 bases from V and 0 bases from J; junction bases left unmatched: 4.

The CDR3 loop reads CASSSGQPGEPQHF. In DNA form, the CDR3 reads TGTGCCAGCAGCTCGGGACAGCCGGGGGAGCCCCAGCATTTT. V gene TRBV5-6 combines with J gene TRBJ1-5; 7 bases line up with TRBD1. Trimming took 3 bases from V and 8 from J; bases not matched to a gene: 8. The germline V gene has CDR1 SGHDT and CDR2 YYEEEE. The CDR3 is 14 amino acids.

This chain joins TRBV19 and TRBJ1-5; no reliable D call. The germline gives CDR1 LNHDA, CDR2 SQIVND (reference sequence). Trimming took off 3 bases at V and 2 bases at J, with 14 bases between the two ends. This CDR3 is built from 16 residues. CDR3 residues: CASSILIGMGNQPQHF. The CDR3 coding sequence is TGTGCCAGTAGTATCTTGATAGGGATGGGCAATCAGCCCCAGCATTTT.

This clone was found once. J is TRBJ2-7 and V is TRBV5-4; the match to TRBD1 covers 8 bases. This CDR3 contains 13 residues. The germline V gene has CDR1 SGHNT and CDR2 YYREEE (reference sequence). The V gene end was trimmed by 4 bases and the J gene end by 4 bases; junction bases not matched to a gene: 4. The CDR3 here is CASSRDRGYEQYF. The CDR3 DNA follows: TGTGCCAGCAGCCGTGACAGGGGTTACGAGCAGTACTTC. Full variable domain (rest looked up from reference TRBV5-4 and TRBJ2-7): ETGVTQSPTHLIKTRGQQVTLRCSSQSGHNTVSWYQQALGQGPQFIFQYYREEENGRGNFPPRFSGLQFPNYSSELNVNALELDDSALYLCASSRDRGYEQYFGPGTRLTVT.

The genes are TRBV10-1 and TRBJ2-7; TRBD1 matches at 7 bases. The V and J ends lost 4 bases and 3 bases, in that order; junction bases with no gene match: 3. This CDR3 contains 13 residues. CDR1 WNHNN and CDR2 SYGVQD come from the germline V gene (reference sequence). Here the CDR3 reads CASSAGTDYEQYF. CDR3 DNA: TGCGCCAGCAGTGCCGGGACAGACTACGAGCAGTACTTC.

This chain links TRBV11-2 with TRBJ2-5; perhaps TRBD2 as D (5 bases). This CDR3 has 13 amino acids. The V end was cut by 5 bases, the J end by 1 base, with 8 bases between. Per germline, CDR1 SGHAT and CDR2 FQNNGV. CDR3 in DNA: TGTGCCAGCAGCCCTGGGAGCCAAGAGACCCAGTACTTC. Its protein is CASSPGSQETQYF.

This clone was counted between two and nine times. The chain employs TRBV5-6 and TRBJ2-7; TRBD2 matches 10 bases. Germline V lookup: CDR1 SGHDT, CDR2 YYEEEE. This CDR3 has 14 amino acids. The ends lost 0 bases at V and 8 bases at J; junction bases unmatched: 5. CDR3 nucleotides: TGTGCCAGCAGCTTGGTTGCTAGCGGGAGTAAGCAGTACTTC. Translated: CASSLVASGSKQYF.